What follows are 19 T cell receptor beta chains derived from one specimen sequenced in a study of early T cells in non-severe SARS-CoV-2 infection. TCRdb re-called the 5' RACE reads with MiXCR, one entry per CDR3 protein. The data contain under 35,000 distinct CDR3 sequences, around 7% of them singletons. The sequenced material came from whole blood. The receptors come from an adult who was a healthcare worker with PCR-confirmed SARS-CoV-2 infection or an uninfected control (not recorded which).

This clonotype appeared many times. V is TRBV5-1 and J is TRBJ2-2; unclear D gene. Trimming pared 0 bases from V and 6 bases from J, leaving 18 bases between. Germline V gene sequence: CDR1 SGHRS, CDR2 YFSETQ. This CDR3 has 17 residues. CDR3 sequence: CASSLDRAKGGPGELFF. The CDR3 region has the DNA TGCGCCAGCAGCTTGGACCGGGCGAAGGGTGGCCCCGGGGAGCTGTTTTTT. The whole variable domain, filled in from reference TRBV5-1 and TRBJ2-2, reads KAGVTQTPRYLIKTRGQQVTLSCSPISGHRSVSWYQQTPGQGLQFLFEYFSETQRNKGNFPGRFSGRQFSNSRSEMNVSTLELGDSALYLCASSLDRAKGGPGELFFGEGSRLTVL.

Ten or more counts support this clonotype. The rearrangement links TRBV20-1 to TRBJ2-7; weak D call: TRBD1 (5 bases). V lost 3 bases and J 2 bases, leaving 17 bases between the germline ends. Germline V gene data show CDR1 as DFQATT and CDR2 as SNEGSKA (reference sequence). The CDR3 has 15 residues. The CDR3 DNA reads TGCAGTGCTAGGGGCCAGGGAAGGCACCCCTACGAGCAGTACTTC. It translates to CSARGQGRHPYEQYF.

Many counts were recorded for this clonotype. This chain uses TRBV7-6 with TRBJ2-1; TRBD2 is a possible D gene (6 bases). Germline V CDR1 and CDR2: SGHVS, FNYEAQ. Trimming took off 5 bases at V and 1 base at J, with 15 bases between the two ends. This CDR3 has 16 amino acids. The CDR3 DNA sequence: TGTGCCAGCAGCCCCGGGGCGGGATTGTCCTACAATGAGCAGTTCTTC. It is translated as CASSPGAGLSYNEQFF. Full variable domain (remainder filled in from reference TRBV7-6 and TRBJ2-1): GAGVSQSPRYKVTKRGQDVALRCDPISGHVSLYWYRQALGQGPEFLTYFNYEAQQDKSGLPNDRFSAERPEGSISTLTIQRTEQRDSAMYRCASSPGAGLSYNEQFFGPGTRLTVL.

This clonotype was detected many times. The chain couples TRBV12-3 or TRBV12-4 to TRBJ2-7; TRBD1 might be the D (5 bases). Trimming took off 7 bases at V and 2 bases at J, with 6 bases between the two ends. The CDR3 loop spans 11 amino acids. CDR3 nucleotides: TGTGCCAGCATGGGGCCCTACGAGCAGTACTTC. It specifies CASMGPYEQYF.

This clonotype was picked up a small number of times. The gene calls are TRBV12-3 or TRBV12-4 and TRBJ1-5; D is unresolved. The CDR3 contains 14 residues. V was clipped by 2 bases and J by 3 bases, with 8 bases between them. The CDR3 sequence: CASSLSSINQPQHF. The CDR3 coding sequence is TGTGCCAGCAGTTTAAGCTCCATCAATCAGCCCCAGCATTTT.

The chain employs TRBV7-8 and TRBJ2-7, with 8 bases fitting TRBD2. Per germline, CDR1 SGHVS and CDR2 FQNEAQ. Trimming removed 4 bases from V and 5 bases from J; junction bases left unmatched: 7. CDR3 length: 14 residues. CDR3 bases: TGTGCCAGCAGCTCTGCCGGGAGGGCGGACGAGCAGTACTTC. Encoded protein: CASSSAGRADEQYF.

This clonotype has a count of ten or more. The gene calls are TRBV14 and TRBJ1-1, with 7 nucleotides matching TRBD1. The germline gives CDR1 SGHDN, CDR2 FVKESK. The CDR3 length is 15 residues. Trimming at V came to 4 bases and at J to 0 bases, leaving 5 bases not matched to a gene. The CDR3 spells CASSRLGGMNTEAFF. As DNA, the CDR3 is TGTGCCAGCAGCCGGTTAGGGGGCATGAACACTGAAGCTTTCTTT.

The chain joins TRBV28 to TRBJ1-1; 10 nucleotides align to TRBD1. Trimming removed 11 bases from V and 5 bases from J; junction bases left unmatched: 11. Germline V gives CDR1 MDHEN, CDR2 SYDVKM. This CDR3 has 14 residues. This chain's CDR3 is CAPRDRGKQTEAFF. The CDR3 region has the DNA TGTGCCCCCCGGGACAGGGGCAAACAAACTGAAGCTTTCTTT.

The table lists this clonotype with many counts. The chain combines TRBV11-3 with TRBJ2-2; D not resolved. CDR3 length equals 13 residues. Trimming left V 5 bases short and J 4 bases short, with 8 bases between. Germline V gene lookup returns CDR1 SGHNT and CDR2 YENEEA. The DNA for the CDR3 is TGTGCCAGCAGCATCGACGGCACCGGGGAGCTGTTTTTT. Translating gives CASSIDGTGELFF.

This clonotype has a count of ten or more. This rearrangement joins TRBV18 to TRBJ1-4; TRBD1 is a possible D gene (5 bases). V lost 0 bases, J lost 6 bases, and 11 bases lay in between. The CDR3 length is 15 residues. Germline V gene sequence: CDR1 KGHSH, CDR2 LQKENI. CDR3 DNA sequence: TGTGCCAGCTCACCACCGGCGGGGGTTCATGAAAAACTGTTTTTT. Amino acids: CASSPPAGVHEKLFF.

The table lists this clonotype with many counts. The V gene is TRBV12-3 or TRBV12-4, the J gene TRBJ1-6, with D perhaps TRBD1 (5 bases). The CDR3 runs 13 residues. Trimming shortened V by 9 bases and J by 7 bases, and 13 bases separated the two germline ends. The CDR3 is CASGRDPNSPLHF. As DNA, the CDR3 is TGTGCCAGTGGCAGGGACCCGAATTCACCCCTCCACTTT.

A note on this clonotype: This could be a read error, since a much larger clone is one nucleotide away. The CDR3 region has the DNA TGTGCCAGTAAGATGAGCTCCAGCACAGATACGCAGTATTTT. It translates to CASKMSSSTDTQYF. J is TRBJ2-3 and V is TRBV6-6; D gene ambiguous. CDR3 length: 14 residues. V was pared by 9 bases and J by 0 bases, with 13 bases between. Looked up from germline, CDR1 is MNHNY and CDR2 is SVGAGI (reference sequence).

This chain links TRBV12-3 or TRBV12-4 with TRBJ2-7, with 8 bases identical to TRBD2. CDR3 size: 14 residues. V lost 3 bases, J lost 4 bases, and 5 bases stayed unmatched. This CDR3 is CASSFGGRWYEQYF. DNA for the CDR3: TGTGCCAGCAGTTTCGGCGGGAGGTGGTACGAGCAGTACTTC.

This clonotype was observed at least ten times. The genes are TRBV7-2 and TRBJ2-3; tentatively, D is TRBD1 (6 bases). The V gene's germline CDR1 is SGHTA and CDR2 FQGNSA. Trimming removed 3 bases from V and 0 bases from J, with 13 bases in between. The CDR3 is made up of 16 amino acids. The CDR3 loop reads CASSLGARPSTDTQYF. Written as DNA, the CDR3 is TGTGCCAGCAGCTTGGGGGCGCGTCCAAGCACAGATACGCAGTATTTT.

This clonotype has only a few counts. The rearrangement links TRBV29-1 to TRBJ2-7; the match to TRBD2 covers 10 bases. This CDR3 spans 18 amino acids. J was trimmed by 3 bases and V by 6 bases; bases with no gene match: 20. Per the germline V gene, CDR1 is SQVTM and CDR2 is ANQGSEA. The CDR3 DNA reads TGCAGCGTCCACGCCGTTTCGCTAGCGGGAGATCTCTACTACGAGCAGTACTTC. Translating it yields CSVHAVSLAGDLYYEQYF.

The chain links TRBV7-3 to TRBJ2-3, with D possibly TRBD2 on 6 matching bases. The CDR3 runs to 18 residues. V gave up 0 bases and J gave up 4 bases, with 20 bases separating them. Germline values: CDR1 SGHTA, CDR2 FQGTGA. CDR3 sequence reads: CASSLTGGLTGEADTQYF. The CDR3 coding sequence is TGTGCCAGCAGCTTAACGGGAGGACTAACCGGCGAGGCAGATACGCAGTATTTT.

The sample holds many counts of this clonotype. The chain joins TRBV28 to TRBJ1-1, with 7 positions matching TRBD1. Germline values: CDR1 MDHEN, CDR2 SYDVKM. The CDR3 extends over 15 amino acids. V was pared by 5 bases and J by 4 bases, with 10 bases of the junction left unmatched. This CDR3 reads CASSPTGERSTEAFF. In DNA, the CDR3 is TGTGCCAGCAGTCCAACAGGGGAGAGGAGCACTGAAGCTTTCTTT.

V is TRBV28 and J is TRBJ2-1, with 9 bases fitting TRBD1. The trim removed 5 bases at V and 14 bases at J, leaving 4 bases unmatched. Germline V lookup: CDR1 MDHEN, CDR2 SYDVKM. CDR3 length: 11 amino acids. CDR3 sequence: CASSRTGDEFF. The DNA for the CDR3 is TGTGCCAGCAGTCGGACAGGGGATGAGTTCTTC.

This clonotype was observed many times. V and J are TRBV9 and TRBJ2-5, with TRBD2 matching over 8 bases. The CDR3 is 15 residues long. In germline, CDR1 is SGDLS, CDR2 YYNGEE. V lost 0 bases to trimming and J lost 9 bases; unmatched junction nucleotides: 10. In nucleotides, the CDR3 is TGTGCCAGCAGCGTAGAAGGGCGGCAGCGGGAGTCCCAGTACTTC. This sequence encodes CASSVEGRQRESQYF.